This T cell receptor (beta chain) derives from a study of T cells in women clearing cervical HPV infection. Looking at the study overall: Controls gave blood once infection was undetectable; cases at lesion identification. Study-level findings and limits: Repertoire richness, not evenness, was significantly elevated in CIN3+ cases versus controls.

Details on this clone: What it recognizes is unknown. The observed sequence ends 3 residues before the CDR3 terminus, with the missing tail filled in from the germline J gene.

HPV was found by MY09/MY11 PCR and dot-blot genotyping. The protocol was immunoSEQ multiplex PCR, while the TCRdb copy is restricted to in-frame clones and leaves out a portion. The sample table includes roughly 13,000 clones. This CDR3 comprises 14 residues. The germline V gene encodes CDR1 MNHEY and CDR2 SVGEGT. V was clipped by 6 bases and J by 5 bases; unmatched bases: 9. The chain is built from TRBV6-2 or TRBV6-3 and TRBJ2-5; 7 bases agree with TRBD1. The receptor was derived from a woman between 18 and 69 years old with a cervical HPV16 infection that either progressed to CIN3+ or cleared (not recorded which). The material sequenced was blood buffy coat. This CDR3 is CASSADRVGETQYF. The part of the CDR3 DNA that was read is TGTGCCAGCAGCGCCGACAGGGTTGGGGAGACC.